This TCR beta chain was identified in a study of blood T cell repertoires in COVID-19 (dated by TCRdb to about 2020). About the investigation overall: Samples from collaborators originated in the United States, Italy and Spain and spanned both the acute and convalescent phases of COVID-19. The prospective study material was composed of cDNA or gDNA derived from T cells, B-cell-depleted T cells, or PBMCs. The dataset comprised deeply sampled blood TCRbeta repertoires from subjects exposed to, actively infected with, or recovered from COVID-19. The repertoires were made available in a free public database intended to serve as a resource for research on the immune response to SARS-CoV-2. The samples were drawn from two sources: the first 160 participants of the ongoing ImmuneRACE study, and fewer than 1,500 subjects contributed by 6 global collaborators. A de-identified subject ID, COVID-19 status, age in years and sex were almost always included in the sample metadata. Where available, HLA class I and class II types were taken from metadata supplied by the sample provider and were not determined by assay-based typing. Results the study describes overall, beyond this receptor: Clinical and demographic metadata were provided uncurated, with the amount varying by source and participant.

Notes on this clone: The clone's antigen remains unknown. Nothing much larger sits one base from this clone, and base qualities are not available.

Each collaborating institution followed its own protocols to collect whole blood in K2EDTA tubes. For TCRbeta analysis, collaborators shipped samples as frozen whole blood, isolated PBMCs, or DNA extracted from either of those sample types. TCRbeta CDR3 regions were amplified from genomic DNA using the immunoSEQ Assay, a bias-controlled multiplex PCR. The authors processed their data as follows. The number of nucleated cells in each sample was estimated from the amplification of reference gene primers within the assay. To quantify the absolute abundance of each unique TCRbeta CDR3 rearrangement, sequence reads were collapsed and filtered. For each sample, productive Simpson clonality was calculated by taking the square root of Simpson's diversity index across productive rearrangements. The source is immuneACCESS, and TCRdb retained only in-frame sequences with V and J called. Part of the clones is not carried over; for the studies checked, unresolved V genes explain less than half of this, and the remainder is unexplained. D and trimming were read from the DNA, whereas the V and J calls and clone size are those reported in that table. The sample profile shows 100,000 to 150,000 clones; roughly 80% of them were found once. About 17% of the sample is taken by the ten largest.

The germline ends are 14 bases apart after V is trimmed by 3 bases and J by 8 bases. Including the terminal cysteine and phenylalanine, the CDR3 comprises 14 residues. Kept here is only the CDR3 DNA, which spans 42 bases and is read in frame from base 1. For CDR1 and CDR2, the germline V gene lists SNHLY and FYNNEI. The chain uses TRBV2 and TRBJ1-3, and the D gene may be TRBD1, 5 bases matching. This receptor was obtained from a woman aged 45-65 years with acute or convalescent COVID-19. The sample consisted of peripheral blood. The CDR3 in this case is CASSDLPGPDTIYF. The bases read TGTGCCAGCAGTGATTTGCCAGGGCCTGACACCATATATTTT.